Listed below are T cell receptor beta chains from one sample, sequenced in a study of T-cell memory formation after mild COVID-19. TCRdb processed the 5' RACE reads anew with MiXCR; each CDR3 protein has one entry. The table lists hundreds of thousands of distinct CDR3 sequences, less than 20% of them singletons. Material for sequencing was PBMCs or a T cell subset sorted from them (not recorded which). The receptors derive from a man aged 18 to 30 who had mild COVID-19 (a few samples of this study predate the infection). Cell type and time point are not known. Both conserved end residues are part of each CDR3. D genes are given only for firm matches. Only some rows state a clone size, as once, few, many or a class for expanded clones.

d_gene	abundance	v_gene	j_gene	CDR3nt	CDR3aa
NA	NA	TRBV28	TRBJ1-5	TGTGCCAGCAGTTTAACCTTCGGCGGTAGCAATCAGCCCCAGCATTTT	CASSLTFGGSNQPQHF
TRBD1	few	TRBV5-1	TRBJ1-1	TGCGCCAGCAGCTTAGGGGGCGACCTCACTGAAGCTTTCTTT	CASSLGGDLTEAFF
TRBD1	NA	TRBV5-1	TRBJ1-6	TGCGCCAGCAGCTGGGGACAGGGCGGCTCCTATAATTCACCCCTCCACTTT	CASSWGQGGSYNSPLHF
NA	few	TRBV18	TRBJ1-1	TGTGCCAGCTCCCTTGAAGGTGTTAGCACTGAAGCTTTCTTT	CASSLEGVSTEAFF
TRBD2	NA	TRBV28	TRBJ2-1	TGTGCCAGCAGTCGAGAACTAGCGGGGGCCTACAATGAGCAGTTCTTC	CASSRELAGAYNEQFF
NA	NA	TRBV5-1	TRBJ1-1	TGCGCCAGCAGCTTGGATATGGGTACGACGGCTGAAGCTTTCTTT	CASSLDMGTTAEAFF
TRBD2	NA	TRBV5-1	TRBJ2-3	TGCGCCAGCAGCTTGGCTAGCGGGGAGCTGGATACGCAGTATTTT	CASSLASGELDTQYF
TRBD2	NA	TRBV6-1	TRBJ2-3	TGTGCCAGCGGGGGGGGGTACGCTAGCACAGATACGCAGTATTTT	CASGGGYASTDTQYF
NA	NA	TRBV28	TRBJ1-5	TGTGCCAGCAGTCCTCGGGGGACGGGGACCCATCAGCCCCAGCATTTT	CASSPRGTGTHQPQHF
NA	NA	TRBV6-5	TRBJ2-1	TGTGCCAGCAGTTCTCGGGACTCCTCGGCCTATGAGCAGTTCTTC	CASSSRDSSAYEQFF
TRBD2	NA	TRBV15	TRBJ2-1	TGTGCCACTTCGCGGGGGGGCCTGGAAAACAATGAGCAGTTCTTC	CATSRGGLENNEQFF
NA	NA	TRBV19	TRBJ2-6	TGTGCCACCTCCAGGGGCTCTGGGGCCAACGTCCTGACTTTC	CATSRGSGANVLTF
TRBD1	many	TRBV7-2	TRBJ2-7	TGTGCCAGCAGCTTTGACAGGGCCCGCTCCTACGAGCAGTACTTC	CASSFDRARSYEQYF
TRBD2	NA	TRBV11-2	TRBJ2-1	TGTGCCAGCAGCCCCAGGGCTAGCGGGGTCAATGAGCAGTTCTTC	CASSPRASGVNEQFF
NA	few	TRBV5-5	TRBJ2-7	TGTGCCAGCAGCTTGGATGGGACTGATGAATTC	CASSLDGTDEF
NA	NA	TRBV7-8	TRBJ1-1	TGTGCCAGCAGCCCACCATACAGGATTGAAGCTTTCTTT	CASSPPYRIEAFF
NA	NA	TRBV28	TRBJ2-3	TGTGCCAGCAGTTTTAGGAGGATTACAGATACGCAGTATTTT	CASSFRRITDTQYF
TRBD2	few	TRBV7-9	TRBJ2-3	TGTGCCAGCAGCCTAGGCCGCATGGCCAGCGGGGGAGATACGCAGTATTTT	CASSLGRMASGGDTQYF
TRBD2	many	TRBV20-1	TRBJ2-3	TGCAGTGCTAGGACTAGCGGGGGCGCAGATACGCAGTATTTT	CSARTSGGADTQYF
TRBD1	many	TRBV4-2	TRBJ2-5	TGTGCCAGCAGCCCTACGACAGGGAGAGAGACCCAGTACTTC	CASSPTTGRETQYF
NA	NA	TRBV4-2	TRBJ2-7	TGTGCCAGCAGCCAAGGCGGGGCCCTCTCCTACGAGCAGTACTTC	CASSQGGALSYEQYF
NA	NA	TRBV20-1	TRBJ2-3	TGCAGTGCTGAAGACCGAAGCACAGATACGCAGTATTTT	CSAEDRSTDTQYF
NA	NA	TRBV4-1	TRBJ1-2	TGCGCCAGCAGCCAAGTCTTTGCTGGCAGGCGCTATGGCTACACCTTC	CASSQVFAGRRYGYTF
TRBD1	few	TRBV12-3/TRBV12-4	TRBJ2-2	TGTGCCAGCAGTTATTCAGGGGGCTTCGGGGAGCTGTTTTTT	CASSYSGGFGELFF
TRBD1	few	TRBV28	TRBJ1-6	TGTGCCAGTCTCGAGGGGGCAGGCTATAATTCACCCCTCCACTTT	CASLEGAGYNSPLHF
NA	NA	TRBV7-3	TRBJ2-5	TGTGCCAGCAGCTTAACACAGCAAGAGACCCAGTACTTC	CASSLTQQETQYF
TRBD2	NA	TRBV7-2	TRBJ2-5	TGTGCCAGCAGCCGACGGACTAGCGGATTAGGAGAGACCCAGTACTTC	CASSRRTSGLGETQYF
NA	few	TRBV4-1	TRBJ2-7	TGCGCCAGCAGCCAAGGACTGACTATATACGAGCAGTACTTC	CASSQGLTIYEQYF
NA	many	TRBV23-1	TRBJ1-1	TGCGCCAGCAGCAGGGAGATGAACACTGAAGCTTTCTTT	CASSREMNTEAFF
TRBD2	few	TRBV7-2	TRBJ2-5	TGTGCCAGCAGCTCCCCCCCCGGGGGGGCGGGAGAGACCCAGTACTTC	CASSSPPGGAGETQYF
TRBD1	few	TRBV20-1	TRBJ1-2	TGCAGTGCTAGAGCACAGGGGGGCTATGGCTACACCTTC	CSARAQGGYGYTF
NA	NA	TRBV7-2	TRBJ1-2	TGTGCCAGCACCATCTCTCGGGATTACTATGGCTACACCTTC	CASTISRDYYGYTF
NA	NA	TRBV4-2	TRBJ2-2	TGTGCCAGCAGCCCGGGGCCCCCTGGGGTGAACACCGGGGAGCTGTTTTTT	CASSPGPPGVNTGELFF
NA	NA	TRBV3-1	TRBJ2-3	TGTGCCAGCAGCCGCCTTCCGGGGGGCGAAGATACGCAGTATTTT	CASSRLPGGEDTQYF
NA	NA	TRBV12-3/TRBV12-4	TRBJ2-7	TGTGCCAGCAGTTTAGACAGCAACTCCTACGAGCAGTACTTC	CASSLDSNSYEQYF
TRBD1	NA	TRBV5-1	TRBJ1-6	TGCGCCAGCAGCCCCCGAGGGGACAGGATCAGCCGGGATGATTCACCCCTCCACTTT	CASSPRGDRISRDDSPLHF
NA	few	TRBV3-1	TRBJ1-4	TGTGCCAGCAGCCAACTCGGCAGTACCAATGAAAAACTGTTTTTT	CASSQLGSTNEKLFF
NA	NA	TRBV20-1	TRBJ1-2	TGCAGTGCTAGTCGGCCAGGCGCTTATGGCTACACCTTC	CSASRPGAYGYTF
NA	few	TRBV7-6	TRBJ2-2	TGTGCCAGCAGCCCAAGGGGATTGGCGGGTAACACCGGGGAGCTGTTTTTT	CASSPRGLAGNTGELFF
NA	NA	TRBV24-1	TRBJ1-4	TGTGCCACCAGTGATACCGGGACAAACACTAAACTGTTTTTT	CATSDTGTNTKLFF
NA	many	TRBV4-3	TRBJ2-3	TGCGCCAGCAGCCAAGATAGCGGTTCCTACACAGATACGCAGTATTTT	CASSQDSGSYTDTQYF
TRBD1	many	TRBV28	TRBJ1-6	TGTGCCAGCAGAGCGGGACAGAATTCACCCCTCCACTTT	CASRAGQNSPLHF
NA	NA	TRBV7-8	TRBJ2-4	TGTGCCAGCAGCTTAACAGTAATAGACATTCAGTACTTC	CASSLTVIDIQYF
NA	NA	TRBV24-1	TRBJ2-3	TGTGCCACCAGTGATTGGGGGGGGGCCGTCGATACGCAGTATTTT	CATSDWGGAVDTQYF
NA	many	TRBV7-2	TRBJ2-7	TGTGCCAGCAGCTCCACAGGGAACGAGCAGTACTTC	CASSSTGNEQYF
NA	NA	TRBV4-1	TRBJ1-2	TGCGCCAGCAGCCAAGGGATGAGCAACTATGGCTACACCTTC	CASSQGMSNYGYTF
NA	few	TRBV6-5	TRBJ2-7	TGTGCCAGCAGTCGACAGGCCGTAAGCTCCTACGAGCAGTACTTC	CASSRQAVSSYEQYF
NA	many	TRBV20-1	TRBJ1-4	TGCAGTGCTAGAGACAGGGGTGGTGGGGAAAAACTGTTTTTT	CSARDRGGGEKLFF
TRBD1	many	TRBV5-1	TRBJ2-5	TGCGCCAGCAGCTTGGGACAGGGTTTGATCGAGACCCAGTACTTC	CASSLGQGLIETQYF
NA	many	TRBV7-8	TRBJ1-2	TGTGCCAGCAGCCCGTGGGGCAGGGACTATGGCTACACCTTC	CASSPWGRDYGYTF
NA	NA	TRBV7-9	TRBJ2-3	TGTGCCAGCAGTACCACTGGTTTAGATACGCAGTATTTT	CASSTTGLDTQYF